These 21 T cell receptor beta chains were all obtained from the same sample, sequenced in a study of blood T cells in healthy people across ages. A second PCR of roughly 7 to 11 cycles used a sample-barcoded 5' primer and a J-beta primer mix. TCRdb used MiXCR to reprocess the 5' RACE reads, holding one entry per CDR3 protein. In the table there are some 860,000 distinct CDR3 sequences, about 61% of which are singletons. Sequencing was carried out using blood. The source of these receptors is a man aged 40-49 years in good health.

This clonotype came up a few times. The chain uses TRBV20-1 and TRBJ2-7; D not resolved. Germline V gives CDR1 DFQATT, CDR2 SNEGSKA (reference sequence). Trimming removed 6 bases from V and 5 bases from J, with 14 bases in between. The CDR3 consists of 12 residues. The CDR3 region is CSADLGRNEQYF. In DNA, the CDR3 is TGCAGTGCGGACCTAGGACGAAACGAGCAGTACTTC.

The gene calls are TRBV6-2 or TRBV6-3 and TRBJ2-5; 7 bases align to TRBD2. The CDR3 runs to 17 residues. Unmatched junction bases numbered 15, after V lost 6 bases and J lost 2 bases. CDR1 is MNHEY and CDR2 is SVGEGT in the germline V gene. The CDR3: CASSHTPGLRIQETQYF. For the CDR3, the DNA is TGTGCCAGCAGCCATACGCCGGGACTACGCATACAAGAGACCCAGTACTTC.

This clonotype was picked up a small number of times. The chain links TRBV10-3 to TRBJ1-6; no definite D call. The CDR3 sequence is 17 residues long. V shed 3 bases and J shed 9 bases, with 21 bases lying between them. The germline V gene encodes CDR1 ENHRY and CDR2 SYGVKD. CDR3: CAISEIPPARGGSPLHF. The CDR3 nucleotides are TGTGCCATCAGTGAAATCCCCCCAGCGCGGGGTGGTTCACCCCTCCACTTT.

This clonotype has just a few counts. The V call is TRBV12-5, the J call TRBJ2-5; no clear D. The DNA end is more similar to TRBJ2-7, so the J call may be wrong. Germline V gene sequence: CDR1 LGHNT, CDR2 FRNRAP. The CDR3 extends over 16 amino acids. CDR3 bases: TGTGCTAGTGGTTTGGTACTGGCACAAACCCCTTCCGAGCAGTACTTC. It specifies CASGLVLAQTPSEQYF.

This clonotype was detected only a few times. V is TRBV10-3 and J is TRBJ2-5; D perhaps matches TRBD1 (5 bases). The V end lost 5 bases, the J end lost 5 bases, and 9 bases lay between the germline ends. Germline CDR1 ENHRY, CDR2 SYGVKD. The CDR3 length is 12 residues. CDR3 bases: TGTGCCATCAGTCCAGGGATGGAGACCCAGTACTTC. Protein: CAISPGMETQYF.

This clonotype appeared once. CDR3 in amino acids: CASSPGQTPANYGYTF. The DNA for the CDR3 is TGTGCCAGCAGCCCGGGACAGACTCCAGCTAACTATGGCTACACCTTC. The chain has TRBV14 and TRBJ1-2, with 7 bases lining up with TRBD1. In germline, CDR1 is SGHDN, CDR2 FVKESK. V shed 4 bases, J shed 0 bases, and the junction held 8 bases outside the gene matches. This CDR3 is 16 amino acids long.

The chain employs TRBV5-1 and TRBJ2-7; D remains unclear. CDR1 and CDR2 from the germline V gene are SGHRS and YFSETQ. The CDR3 runs to 15 residues. V lost 4 bases and J 0 bases, leaving 14 bases between the germline ends. The CDR3, as DNA: TGCGCCAGCAGCCCCTCATTCGAGAGCTCCTACGAGCAGTACTTC. It yields the protein CASSPSFESSYEQYF.

This clonotype was detected a few times. This chain joins TRBV13 and TRBJ2-1; either TRBD1 or TRBD2 may fit D (5 bases each). With the DNA end fitting TRBJ2-7 better, the J assignment may be wrong. The CDR3 totals 12 residues. Germline V gene data show CDR1 as PRHDT and CDR2 as FYEKMQ (reference sequence). For the CDR3, the DNA is TGTGCCAGCAGCCAGGGAGCAAATGAGCAGTACTTC. Amino acid sequence: CASSQGANEQYF.

V and J are TRBV28 and TRBJ1-1; no definite D call. The germline V gene has CDR1 MDHEN and CDR2 SYDVKM. The CDR3 extends over 14 amino acids. V was pared by 3 bases and J by 2 bases, with 10 bases between. Written as DNA, the CDR3 is TGTGCCAGCAGTTTGATTCAGGTTAACACTGAAGCTTTCTTT. Protein product: CASSLIQVNTEAFF.

The V and J genes are TRBV28 and TRBJ1-5; 10 bases line up with TRBD1. V gave up 6 bases and J gave up 3 bases; unmatched junction bases: 11. CDR3 length: 17 residues. Germline CDR1 reads MDHEN; CDR2 reads SYDVKM. This CDR3 is CASSTWGQGLNNQPQHF. The DNA for the CDR3 is TGTGCCAGCAGCACCTGGGGACAGGGGTTGAACAATCAGCCCCAGCATTTT.

The J gene is TRBJ2-6, the V gene TRBV18, with D perhaps TRBD1 or TRBD2 (5 bases each). Germline CDR1 is KGHSH and CDR2 is LQKENI. This CDR3 contains 17 residues. V shed 1 base and J shed 0 bases, with 10 bases lying between them. CDR3 coding DNA: TGTGCCAGCTCACCACGGGACGGGGACTCTGGGGCCAACGTCCTGACTTTC. As protein: CASSPRDGDSGANVLTF.

The rearrangement links TRBV27 to TRBJ1-2; D possibly corresponds to TRBD1 (6 bases). Per the germline V gene, CDR1 is MNHEY and CDR2 is SMNVEV (reference sequence). CDR3 length: 15 residues. Trimming shortened V by 0 bases and J by 3 bases, and 11 bases separated the two germline ends. CDR3 coding DNA: TGTGCCAGCAGTTTATCGTGGGGGCTCGACTATGGCTACACCTTC. It specifies CASSLSWGLDYGYTF.

The chain uses TRBV29-1 and TRBJ1-1; D is possibly TRBD1 (6 bases). Germline values: CDR1 SQVTM, CDR2 ANQGSEA. CDR3 length: 13 amino acids. The CDR3 reads CSVGAGSNTEAFF. Written as DNA, the CDR3 is TGCAGTGTGGGGGCAGGGAGTAACACTGAAGCTTTCTTT.

This chain joins TRBV7-9 and TRBJ2-1, with 13 bases matching TRBD2. With V trimmed by 4 bases and J by 7 bases, 10 bases remained unmatched. This CDR3 is built from 17 residues. CDR1 is SEHNR and CDR2 is FQNEAQ in the germline V gene (reference sequence). The CDR3 bases are TGTGCCAGCAGCTCAGGACTAGCGGGAGTAGGCGGGAATGAGCAGTTCTTC. Residues: CASSSGLAGVGGNEQFF. The full variable domain, completed using reference TRBV7-9 and TRBJ2-1, is DTGVSQNPRHKITKRGQNVTFRCDPISEHNRLYWYRQTLGQGPEFLTYFQNEAQLEKSRLLSDRFSAERPKGSFSTLEIQRTEQGDSAMYLCASSSGLAGVGGNEQFFGPGTRLTVL.

The chain joins TRBV28 to TRBJ2-1, with 7 positions matching TRBD2. Germline V gene sequence: CDR1 MDHEN, CDR2 SYDVKM. V was clipped by 3 bases and J by 2 bases; unmatched bases: 7. This CDR3 contains 16 residues. The CDR3 reads CASSLGGGGPYNEQFF. The CDR3 region has the DNA TGTGCCAGCAGTTTGGGAGGCGGGGGACCCTACAATGAGCAGTTCTTC.

This chain uses TRBV20-1 with TRBJ2-1, with D tentatively TRBD2 (6 bases). From germline, CDR1 is DFQATT and CDR2 SNEGSKA (reference sequence). This CDR3 has 11 amino acids. The ends were cut back, 2 bases at V and 10 bases at J, with 9 bases in the middle. CDR3 in DNA: TGCAGTGCTAGACAGGGAGGCGAGCAGTTCTTC. It encodes CSARQGGEQFF.

This clonotype has only a few counts. This chain connects TRBV18 to TRBJ2-1, with TRBD2 as a possible D gene (6 bases). CDR3 length: 11 amino acids. Trimming left V 5 bases short and J 15 bases short, with 14 bases between. Germline values: CDR1 KGHSH, CDR2 LQKENI. Here the CDR3 reads CASSTREDPFF. The CDR3 nucleotides are TGTGCCAGCTCAACCAGGGAGGATCCGTTCTTC.

V and J are TRBV4-1 and TRBJ2-5; 8 bases are a match to TRBD1. The CDR3 contains 15 residues. CDR1 is MGHRA and CDR2 is YSYEKL in the germline V gene. Trimming removed 4 bases from V and 7 bases from J; junction bases left unmatched: 11. The CDR3 nucleotides are TGCGCCAGCAGCCCGGGACAGGACTCAGGAGTGACCCAGTACTTC. It yields the protein CASSPGQDSGVTQYF.

The V and J genes are TRBV5-4 and TRBJ2-3; 8 bases line up with TRBD2. The V gene end was trimmed by 0 bases and the J gene end by 1 base; junction bases not matched to a gene: 7. Per the germline V gene, CDR1 is SGHNT and CDR2 is YYREEE (reference sequence). There are 17 residues in the CDR3. The CDR3 nucleotides are TGTGCCAGCAGCTTGGCCCGACGGCGGGAGGGCACAGATACGCAGTATTTT. Protein: CASSLARRREGTDTQYF.

CDR3 loop: CASSRAHDYEQYF. In nucleotides, the CDR3 is TGTGCCAGCAGCAGGGCCCATGACTACGAGCAGTACTTC. The rearrangement links TRBV6-5 to TRBJ2-7; weak D call: TRBD1 (5 bases). Trimming shortened V by 6 bases and J by 3 bases, and 12 bases separated the two germline ends. This CDR3 has 13 residues. The germline V gene has CDR1 MNHEY and CDR2 SVGAGI.

The gene calls are TRBV28 and TRBJ1-1; 7 bases fit TRBD1. V lost 6 bases to trimming and J lost 3 bases; unmatched junction nucleotides: 10. Germline CDR1 reads MDHEN; CDR2 reads SYDVKM. The CDR3 extends over 15 amino acids. CDR3 protein: CASSTEGQLYTEAFF. CDR3 sequence (DNA): TGTGCCAGCAGCACCGAGGGACAGCTCTACACTGAAGCTTTCTTT.